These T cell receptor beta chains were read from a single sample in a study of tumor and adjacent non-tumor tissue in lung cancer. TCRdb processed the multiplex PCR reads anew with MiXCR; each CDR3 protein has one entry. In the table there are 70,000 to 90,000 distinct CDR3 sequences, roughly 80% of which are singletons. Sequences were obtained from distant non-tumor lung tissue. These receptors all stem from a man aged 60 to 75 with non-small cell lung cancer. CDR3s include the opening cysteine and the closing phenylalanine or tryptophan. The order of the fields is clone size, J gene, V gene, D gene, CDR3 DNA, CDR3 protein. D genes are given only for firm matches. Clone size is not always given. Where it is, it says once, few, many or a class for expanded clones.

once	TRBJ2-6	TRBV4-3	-	TGCGCCAGCTGTCAAGAGGCGGTGTCTAGGGCCAACGTCCTGACTTTC	CASCQEAVSRANVLTF
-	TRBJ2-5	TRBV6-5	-	TGTGCCAGCAGGAGGGACAACGTCCAAGAGACCTGGTACTTC	CASRRDNVQETWYF
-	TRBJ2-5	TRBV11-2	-	TGTGCCAGCAGCTCTGTAGAGTTCCAAGAGACCCAGTACTTC	CASSSVEFQETQYF
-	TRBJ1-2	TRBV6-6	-	TGTGCCAGCAGGAGTCCAGGGCATGTCTACATCTTC	CASRSPGHVYIF
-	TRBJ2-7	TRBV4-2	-	TGTGTCAGCAGCCAAGATATAGCAGGAGCGGCGTTGTTTGAGCAGTACTTC	CVSSQDIAGAALFEQYF
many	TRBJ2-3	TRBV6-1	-	TGTGCCAGCAGCTCCCTAGGGGCGGGACTCTTGGGCTCGGAGCAGCAGTATTTT	CASSSLGAGLLGSEQQYF
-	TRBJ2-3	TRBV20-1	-	TGCAGTGGGGTCAGAAGCAATCAGCCCCAGTATTTT	CSGVRSNQPQYF
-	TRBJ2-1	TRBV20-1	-	TGCAGTGTTAGACTTACAGGGAGGGAAGTTGGTGAGCAGTTCTTC	CSVRLTGREVGEQFF
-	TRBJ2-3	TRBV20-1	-	TGCAGTGTTGAGCCGCAGGATTCAAGCACAGATACGCAGTATTTT	CSVEPQDSSTDTQYF
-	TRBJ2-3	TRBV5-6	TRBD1	TGTGACAGCAGCCTGGGGACAGGGGTTAGTACAGATACGCAGTATTTT	CDSSLGTGVSTDTQYF
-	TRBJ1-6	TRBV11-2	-	TGTGCCAGCAGCTTAGGAGTGGACAGTAATTCACCTCTCCACTTT	CASSLGVDSNSPLHF
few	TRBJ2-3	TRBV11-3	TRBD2	TGTGCCAGCAGCTCCCTCCGTTGGGAGCGGGGTGGAACAGATACGCAGTATTTT	CASSSLRWERGGTDTQYF
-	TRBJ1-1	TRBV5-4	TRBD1	TGTGCCAGCAGTGGGCGGACAGGGCTTGGGAACACTAAAGCTTTCTTT	CASSGRTGLGNTKAFF
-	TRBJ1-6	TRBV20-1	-	TGCAGTGCTAGAGATCGGGAACCCAATTCACCGCTCCACTTT	CSARDREPNSPLHF
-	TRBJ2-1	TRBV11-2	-	TGTGCCGGCAACGTCGGGAACAGGGTTGGTCACAATGAGCAGTTCTTC	CAGNVGNRVGHNEQFF
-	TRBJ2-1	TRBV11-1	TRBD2	TGTGCCAGTAGCCATGCCCGGGGGGTCCTTGACCAGTTCTTC	CASSHARGVLDQFF
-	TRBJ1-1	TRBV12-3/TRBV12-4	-	TGTGCCAGCAGCATAACTATGACATGGGCCATGAACACTGAAGCTTTCTTT	CASSITMTWAMNTEAFF
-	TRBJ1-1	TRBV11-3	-	TGTGCCGGTAGCCGGCACGGACGGCAGACTCAAGCTTTCTTT	CAGSRHGRQTQAFF
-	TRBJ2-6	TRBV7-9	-	TGTGCCAGCAGCTTAGCCCGCTCTGGGACCAACGTCCTGAATTTC	CASSLARSGTNVLNF
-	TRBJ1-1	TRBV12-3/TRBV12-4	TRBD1	TGTGCCATCAGCATAGCTACGATAGGGGGCATGAACACTGAAGCTTTCTTT	CAISIATIGGMNTEAFF
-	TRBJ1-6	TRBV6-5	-	TGTGCCAGCATTCCCCAGGGGATTAGCTCCTATAAATCACCCCTCCACTTT	CASIPQGISSYKSPLHF
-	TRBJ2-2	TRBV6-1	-	TGTGCCAGCAGTGTCAGGGGCTGTGGGACCGGGGAGCTCTTTTTT	CASSVRGCGTGELFF
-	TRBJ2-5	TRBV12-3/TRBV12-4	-	TGTGACAGCAGTTTTCGTCAGTTGAGGGGCGGCGGAGAGACCCAGTACTTC	CDSSFRQLRGGGETQYF
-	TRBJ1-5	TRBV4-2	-	TGTGCCAGCAGCGAAACTGGACAGAGAGACGAGCCCCAGAATTTT	CASSETGQRDEPQNF
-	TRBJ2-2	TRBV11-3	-	TGTGTCAGCAGCTCACGGGGAGCGGGTGGATACAGATCCGGGGAGCTGTTTTTT	CVSSSRGAGGYRSGELFF
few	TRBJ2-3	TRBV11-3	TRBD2	TGTGCCAGCAGCCTCGGCTTGGGATCGGGAGGAACAGATACGCAGTATTTT	CASSLGLGSGGTDTQYF
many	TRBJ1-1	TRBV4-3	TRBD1	TGCGCCAGCAGCCAAGTCATGGGACAGGGGCCGAACACTGAAGCTTTCTTT	CASSQVMGQGPNTEAFF
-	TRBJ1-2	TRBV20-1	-	TGCAGTTCTAGTAGCTCTACAGCCTCTAACTATGGCTACACCTTC	CSSSSSTASNYGYTF
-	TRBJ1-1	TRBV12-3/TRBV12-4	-	TGTGCCAGTAGTCTCCCAGGGGTACTGAACACTGAAGCTTTCTTT	CASSLPGVLNTEAFF